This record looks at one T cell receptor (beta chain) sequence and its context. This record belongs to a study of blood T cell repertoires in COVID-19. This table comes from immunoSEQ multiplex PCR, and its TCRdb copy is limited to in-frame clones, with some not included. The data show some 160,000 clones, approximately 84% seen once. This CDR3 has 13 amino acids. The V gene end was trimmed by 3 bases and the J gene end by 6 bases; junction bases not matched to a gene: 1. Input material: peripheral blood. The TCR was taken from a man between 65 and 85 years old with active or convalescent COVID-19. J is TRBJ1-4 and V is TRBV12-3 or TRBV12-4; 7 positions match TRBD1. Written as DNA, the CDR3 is TGTGCCAGCAGTTTGGGGACAGATGAAAAACTGTTTTTT. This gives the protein CASSLGTDEKLFF.